These T cell receptor beta chains were read from a single sample in a study of regulatory T cells in long-lasting Graves disease. TCRdb independently ran MiXCR on the multiplex PCR reads; one entry per CDR3 protein. The data show over 350,000 distinct CDR3 sequences, 14% seen once. This same sample was also taken into another study, of T cells in Graves' hyperthyroidism and ophthalmopathy.

The material sequenced was peripheral blood mononuclear cells (PBMCs), taken at new diagnosis, from a patient treated with antithyroid drugs. These receptors were obtained from a woman between 45 and 65 years old with Graves disease. CDR3s leave out the opening cysteine and the closing phenylalanine or tryptophan. The order of the fields is CDR3 protein, V gene, D gene. A D gene is named only where the DNA matches it firmly.

CDR3 protein: ASSLRGYNQPQH
V gene: TRBV28
D gene: NA

CDR3 protein: ASSSGPQGSAYEQY
V gene: TRBV28
D gene: TRBD1

CDR3 protein: SVAGQGSTEAF
V gene: TRBV29-1
D gene: NA

CDR3 protein: ASVSGSRRDQPQH
V gene: TRBV12-3/TRBV12-4
D gene: NA

CDR3 protein: ASSPPTANYEQY
V gene: TRBV18
D gene: NA

CDR3 protein: ASSQEALGLAVTYEQY
V gene: TRBV4-1
D gene: NA

CDR3 protein: SVDWDPLSYNEQF
V gene: TRBV29-1
D gene: NA

CDR3 protein: AWSGPGTSGSQDIQY
V gene: TRBV30
D gene: TRBD2

CDR3 protein: SAGGAEINQPQH
V gene: TRBV20-1
D gene: NA

CDR3 protein: ASSPPPGTLGYT
V gene: TRBV18
D gene: NA

CDR3 protein: ASSSGLAGPDTQY
V gene: TRBV7-3
D gene: TRBD2

CDR3 protein: SASIAGGPGTQY
V gene: TRBV20-1
D gene: TRBD2

CDR3 protein: ASSDQPNTEAF
V gene: TRBV19
D gene: NA

CDR3 protein: SAKLGFTEAF
V gene: TRBV20-1
D gene: NA

CDR3 protein: ASSSRDGYNSPLH
V gene: TRBV28
D gene: NA

CDR3 protein: ASSFGPGSSYEQY
V gene: TRBV5-6
D gene: NA

CDR3 protein: ASSLAPGENYGYT
V gene: TRBV11-3
D gene: NA

CDR3 protein: ASSLDAGSGTEAF
V gene: TRBV7-9
D gene: NA

CDR3 protein: ASSVNSYNSPLH
V gene: TRBV9
D gene: NA

CDR3 protein: ASSTTGTNTEAF
V gene: TRBV18
D gene: NA

CDR3 protein: ASSPGTPTYEQY
V gene: TRBV3-1
D gene: NA

CDR3 protein: ASSLRDSMNQPQH
V gene: TRBV5-8
D gene: NA

CDR3 protein: SAPRGGTAGIFTDTQY
V gene: TRBV20-1
D gene: NA

CDR3 protein: ASSQLLAVNNEQF
V gene: TRBV4-1
D gene: TRBD2

CDR3 protein: ASSLGQGFSDTQY
V gene: TRBV5-1
D gene: TRBD1

CDR3 protein: SVLGRGVGVGYEQY
V gene: TRBV29-1
D gene: NA

CDR3 protein: AWSRDRVEAKNIQY
V gene: TRBV30
D gene: TRBD1

CDR3 protein: ASRATGGSYNSPLH
V gene: TRBV2
D gene: TRBD1

CDR3 protein: ASSSVGQPQH
V gene: TRBV27
D gene: NA

CDR3 protein: ASSHPDRGHNYGYT
V gene: TRBV11-2
D gene: TRBD1

CDR3 protein: ASSIGIAGGHTDTQY
V gene: TRBV5-1
D gene: TRBD2

CDR3 protein: ASSYSGVSYNEQF
V gene: TRBV6-5
D gene: NA

CDR3 protein: ASRPDGNEQF
V gene: TRBV6-2/TRBV6-3
D gene: NA